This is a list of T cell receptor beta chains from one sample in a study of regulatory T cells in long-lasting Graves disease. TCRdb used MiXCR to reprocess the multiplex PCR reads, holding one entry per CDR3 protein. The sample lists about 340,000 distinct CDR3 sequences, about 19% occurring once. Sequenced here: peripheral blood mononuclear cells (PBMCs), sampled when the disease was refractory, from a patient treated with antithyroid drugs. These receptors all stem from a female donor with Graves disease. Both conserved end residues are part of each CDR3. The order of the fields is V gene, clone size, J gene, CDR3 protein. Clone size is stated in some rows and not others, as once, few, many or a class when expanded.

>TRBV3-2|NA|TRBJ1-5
CASSPASEDQGQYSNQPQHF
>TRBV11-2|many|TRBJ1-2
CASSLAPRDSYGYTF
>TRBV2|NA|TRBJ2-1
CATHLRNEQFF
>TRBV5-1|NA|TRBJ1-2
CASSLVGSQGNAGYTF
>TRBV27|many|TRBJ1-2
CASSLGIGIYGYTF
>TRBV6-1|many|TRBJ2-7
CASFARTSGEQYF
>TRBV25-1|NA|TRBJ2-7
CASSPGGLAQGQYF
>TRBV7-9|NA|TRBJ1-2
CASSPGSRNYGYTF
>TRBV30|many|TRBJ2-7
CAWSGTASYEQYF
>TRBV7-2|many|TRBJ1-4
CASSPGGGGLVGKLFF
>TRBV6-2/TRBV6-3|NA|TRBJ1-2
CASRMRGLDGYTF
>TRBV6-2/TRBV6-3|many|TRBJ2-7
CASSEGLAGGPVAAEQYF
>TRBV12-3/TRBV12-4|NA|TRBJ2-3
CASRLGLAGTDTQYF
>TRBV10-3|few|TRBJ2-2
CAITPDSRNTGELFF
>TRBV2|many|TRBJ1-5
CASSEVPPSGGQPQHF
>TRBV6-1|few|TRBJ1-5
CASRSTGSQPQHF
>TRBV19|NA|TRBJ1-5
CASSDRGDQPQHF
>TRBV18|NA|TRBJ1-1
CASSPRRYSDTEAFF
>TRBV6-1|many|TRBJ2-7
CASVRGGGIKLDYEQYF
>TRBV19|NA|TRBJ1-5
CASSMGQGNQPQHF
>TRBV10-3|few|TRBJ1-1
CAITEREGTEAFF
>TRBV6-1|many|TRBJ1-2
CASTTGPGNNGYTF
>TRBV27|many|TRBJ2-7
CASSSSYYEQYF
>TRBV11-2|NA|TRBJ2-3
CASSFYRSSGGLSDTQYF
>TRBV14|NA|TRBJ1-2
CASSQGPVDYTF
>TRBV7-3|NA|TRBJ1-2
CASSLRDRGRVGYTF
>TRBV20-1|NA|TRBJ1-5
CSAPSYRPILSNQPQHF
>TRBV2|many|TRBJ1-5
CASRGMGGSNQPQHF
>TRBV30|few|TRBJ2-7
CAWSVGTGMLYEQYF
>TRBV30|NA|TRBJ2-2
CAWSYLNTGELFF
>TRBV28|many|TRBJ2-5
CASSRPGQRWQTQYF
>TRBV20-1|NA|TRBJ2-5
CSAREWTRGSGETQYF
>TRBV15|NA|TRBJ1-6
CATTGAGQEANSPLHF
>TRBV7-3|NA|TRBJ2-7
CASSLGSGNEQYF
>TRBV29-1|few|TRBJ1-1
CSVFRTGGFTEAFF
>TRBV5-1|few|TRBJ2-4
CASSSAESMTLNIQCF
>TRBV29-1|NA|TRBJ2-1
CSTLRGNEQFF
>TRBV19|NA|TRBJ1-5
CASSIGKGLRQPQHF
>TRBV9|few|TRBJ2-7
CASSPRGSGTYEQYF
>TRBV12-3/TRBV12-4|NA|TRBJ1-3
CASSLGGGSGNTIYF
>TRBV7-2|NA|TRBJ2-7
CASSSRDRRIYEQYF
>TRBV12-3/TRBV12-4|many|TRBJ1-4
CASSYSGTVNEKLFF
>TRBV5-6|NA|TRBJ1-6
CASSLRWEYNSPLHF
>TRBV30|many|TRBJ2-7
CAWSVVPGTGDPVEQYF
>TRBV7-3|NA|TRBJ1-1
CASSLGLRGVRNTEAFF
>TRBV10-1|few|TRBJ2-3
CASSDLRDINTDTQYF
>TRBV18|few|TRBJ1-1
CASSRVGQNTEAFF
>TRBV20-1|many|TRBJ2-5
CSARDPRGIGGPETQYF
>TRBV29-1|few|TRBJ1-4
CSVRDTYNEKLFF
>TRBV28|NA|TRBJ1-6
CASSYGTVRFYNSPLHF
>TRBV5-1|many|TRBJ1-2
CASSFDSQTRTYGYTF
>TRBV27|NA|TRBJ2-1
CASSPGTSGSNEQFF